Below are 10 T cell receptor beta chains sequenced from a single sample in a study of T cells in Graves' hyperthyroidism and ophthalmopathy. Amplification of TCR beta CDR3 regions used RNA as the template. First-round RT-PCR targeting the TCR CDR3 was performed with the HTBI primer set. MiXCR, applied by TCRdb to the multiplex PCR reads, yields one record per CDR3 protein. The table records hundreds of thousands of distinct CDR3 sequences, 35% to 40% of them present only once. Sequenced input: blood. The receptors derive from a man aged 18 to 29 with Graves' hyperthyroidism.

There are many counts of this clonotype. This chain connects TRBV10-3 to TRBJ1-2, with no clear D. Trimming left V 7 bases short and J 2 bases short, with 8 bases between. This CDR3 spans 12 amino acids. The germline V gene encodes CDR1 ENHRY and CDR2 SYGVKD. As DNA, the CDR3 is TGTGCCATCAACCAGGACAACTATGGCTACACCTTC. Translation gives CAINQDNYGYTF.

In this sample, this clonotype turned up many times. The gene calls are TRBV29-1 and TRBJ1-1; D unclear. The V and J ends lost 6 bases and 3 bases respectively, with 5 bases between them. The germline gives CDR1 SQVTM, CDR2 ANQGSEA. The CDR3 spans 10 residues. In nucleotides, the CDR3 is TGCAGCGTGGAGTACACTGAAGCTTTCTTT. Amino acid sequence: CSVEYTEAFF. The full variable domain, rest sourced from reference TRBV29-1 and TRBJ1-1, is SAVISQKPSRDICQRGTSLTIQCQVDSQVTMMFWYRQQPGQSLTLIATANQGSEATYESGFVIDKFPISRPNLTFSTLTVSNMSPEDSSIYLCSVEYTEAFFGQGTRLTVV.

The rearrangement uses TRBV7-9 and TRBJ1-1; 8 bases are a match to TRBD1. Germline CDR1 SEHNR, CDR2 FQNEAQ (reference sequence). With V trimmed by 6 bases and J by 11 bases, 14 bases remained unmatched. The length of the CDR3 is 14 residues. The CDR3 DNA is TGTGCCAGCAGTCCCCTCGGCTCAGGGGGCTGGGCTTTCTTT. Amino acid sequence: CASSPLGSGGWAFF. Full variable domain (outside the CDR3, taken from reference TRBV7-9 and TRBJ1-1): DTGVSQNPRHKITKRGQNVTFRCDPISEHNRLYWYRQTLGQGPEFLTYFQNEAQLEKSRLLSDRFSAERPKGSFSTLEIQRTEQGDSAMYLCASSPLGSGGWAFFGQGTRLTVV.

The chain employs TRBV2 and TRBJ2-3; D call uncertain. Germline V gene sequence: CDR1 SNHLY, CDR2 FYNNEI. V lost 5 bases and J lost 4, with 10 bases in between. The CDR3 loop spans 13 amino acids. CDR3 DNA: TGTGCCAGCAGTTACACATTCCCAGATACGCAGTATTTT. It translates to CASSYTFPDTQYF.

On this clonotype: A single base separates this from a much larger clone, so it may be a read error. This chain uses TRBV5-1 with TRBJ1-6; no clear D gene. The CDR3 contains 13 residues. Trimming took off 5 bases at V and 7 bases at J, with 10 bases between the two ends. Germline CDR1 SGHRS, CDR2 YFSETQ. The CDR3 spells CASRMGYNSPLHF. The DNA of the CDR3 is TGCGCCAGCAGGATGGGCTACAATTCACCCCTCCACTTT.

The table lists this clonotype with many counts. This chain's CDR3 is CASSWGSSYEQYF. CDR3 DNA: TGTGCCAGCAGTTGGGGGAGCTCCTACGAGCAGTACTTC. The chain is built from TRBV7-2 and TRBJ2-7; the D gene could be TRBD1 or TRBD2 (5 bases each). The CDR3 is 13 amino acids. V lost 6 bases to trimming and J lost 0 bases, with 9 bases between them. Germline V gene lookup returns CDR1 SGHTA and CDR2 FQGNSA.

The chain employs TRBV9 and TRBJ2-2, with 11 bases aligning to TRBD2. Per the germline V gene, CDR1 is SGDLS and CDR2 is YYNGEE. This CDR3 is built from 17 residues. After removal of 2 bases from V and 1 base from J, the junction contained 4 bases not matched to a gene. CDR3 coding DNA: TGTGCCAGCAGCGTCGAACTAGCGGGGGTGAACACCGGGGAGCTGTTTTTT. It specifies CASSVELAGVNTGELFF.

The rearrangement links TRBV20-1 to TRBJ1-4; D is ambiguous. Between the trimmed V and J ends, which lost 3 bases and 5 bases, there was a span of 13 bases. Germline CDR1 and CDR2: DFQATT and SNEGSKA (reference sequence). CDR3 length equals 14 residues. The CDR3 is CSASNGPQNEKLFF. Here the CDR3 DNA reads TGCAGTGCTAGCAACGGTCCCCAGAATGAAAAACTGTTTTTT.

This clonotype was detected many times. The V gene is TRBV10-3, the J gene TRBJ2-5; tentative D call: TRBD1 (6 bases). Germline CDR1 ENHRY, CDR2 SYGVKD. V shed 5 bases and J shed 2 bases, with 15 bases lying between them. This CDR3 has 15 residues. CDR3 sequence: CAISSPDRSQETQYF. CDR3 bases: TGTGCCATCAGTTCTCCTGACAGGTCACAAGAGACCCAGTACTTC.

This clonotype turned up a few times. The V and J genes are TRBV20-1 and TRBJ2-5, with 8 bases aligning to TRBD2. Germline CDR1 DFQATT, CDR2 SNEGSKA (reference sequence). The CDR3 totals 14 residues. DNA of the CDR3: TGCGGGTCGGCGGGGAGCGGGGGCCAAGAGACCCAGTACTTC. It encodes CGSAGSGGQETQYF.